One sample yielded the 5 T cell receptor beta chains listed below, sequenced in a study of cytomegalovirus exposure and HLA in healthy donors. Both 60 Vbeta primers and 13 Jbeta primers went into the PCR. The data were produced by immunoSEQ multiplex PCR, yet TCRdb's version contains in-frame clones alone and is incomplete. This sample carries about 190,000 clones, with approximately 6.5% going to the ten biggest clones. Sample: PBMCs. The receptors stem from a young man in good health and CMV-seronegative.

The chain has TRBV6-1 and TRBJ2-7; D gene ambiguous. CDR3 length: 13 residues. Germline CDR1 reads MNHNS; CDR2 reads SASEGT. V was pared by 7 bases and J by 2 bases, with 12 bases between. The CDR3 coding sequence is TGTGCCAGCACTGTAACCGCAGCCTACGAGCAGTACTTC. Protein: CASTVTAAYEQYF.

This chain uses TRBV28 with TRBJ1-2; D not resolved. Germline loops: CDR1 MDHEN, CDR2 SYDVKM. Trimming took 4 bases from V and 7 from J, leaving 16 bases between them. The CDR3 is made up of 14 amino acids. CDR3 coding DNA: TGTGCCAGCAGTTATATGATAATTTCAGGTGGCTACACCTTC. Amino acids: CASSYMIISGGYTF.

The chain uses TRBV27 and TRBJ1-1; D is undetermined. This CDR3 is 12 amino acids long. Germline loops: CDR1 MNHEY, CDR2 SMNVEV (reference sequence). V gave up 6 bases and J gave up 9 bases, with 14 bases separating them. CDR3 amino acids: CASSTTSGKAFF. CDR3 sequence (DNA): TGTGCCAGCAGCACAACCTCAGGAAAAGCTTTCTTT.

This chain joins TRBV6-6 and TRBJ1-4, with D perhaps TRBD1 (6 bases). There are 15 residues in the CDR3. Germline V gene sequence: CDR1 MNHNY, CDR2 SVGAGI (reference sequence). The ends were cut back, 6 bases at V and 16 bases at J, with 27 bases in the middle. CDR3 DNA: TGTGCCAGCAGGCAAGGGGGGGCCGCTTCTCGAAAAGGGTTTTTT. Encoded protein: CASRQGGAASRKGFF.

The chain combines TRBV5-6 with TRBJ2-1, with a weak D call TRBD1 (6 bases). Germline loops: CDR1 SGHDT, CDR2 YYEEEE. V lost 0 bases and J lost 8, with 18 bases in between. CDR3 length: 16 residues. The CDR3 is CASSLVGDIRLHEQFF. The CDR3 nucleotides are TGTGCCAGCAGCTTGGTGGGGGACATAAGGCTCCATGAGCAGTTCTTC.